This TCR beta chain was captured by sequencing in a study of human T cells and chemical hapten exposure (dated by TCRdb to 2020 to 2022). Regarding the study in general: For sensitization, 2% DPC in acetone was applied to a roughly 2 cm by roughly 2 cm area of upper inner arm skin. Patch tests used Finn chambers with 0.01% DPC on the upper back, scored after 6 days by International Contact Dermatitis Research Group standards. The mostly female patient cohort included alopecia areata with under or over 50% scalp involvement, alopecia totalis and alopecia universalis. Weekly therapeutic DPC doses were additionally applied to the scalp of patients throughout the roughly 25-week study period. Roughly 30 alopecia patients provided blood for TCR sequencing at one to four time points (pre-sensitization, 2, 6 and 24 weeks). Libraries were pooled for sequencing, and per-sample TCR yields varied mainly because of small differences in library volumes within the pool. Peripheral blood TCR repertoire changes were tracked in vivo in alopecia patients during primary and secondary sensitization to the hapten diphenylcyclopropenone (DPC). Blood samples were taken from patients before sensitization (week 0) and then at 2, 6 and about 24 weeks after DPC sensitization. Study-wide conclusions, independent of this receptor: Alopecia, a presumed autoimmune disease, was present in all patients, so the immune response of the patients might differ from that of healthy individuals. Patch test score correlated positively with the number of PT1 expanded TCRs, reaching significance at thresholds 8, 16 and 32 but not at 4. Expanded TCRs formed significantly more large CDR3 similarity clusters than pre-sensitization or healthy control sets, consistent with antigen-driven responses. Repeated subsampling changed both the strength of the expansion versus patch-test correlation and the threshold at which that correlation became significant. DPC sensitization did not change how many TCRs were above 1 in 1000 frequency, and no evidence was found of alterations in global repertoire structure.

In its sample, this clonotype was seen many times. Its binding antigen is unknown. No quality values exist for individual bases; no much larger clone is one base distant. For this chain, trimming is 2 bases at the V end and 6 bases at the J end, and the number of junction bases without a gene match is 3. The CDR3 spans 16 residues, from the cysteine through the phenylalanine. Kept here is only the CDR3 DNA, which spans 48 bases and is read in frame from base 1. The germline V gene gives CDR1 as SGHVS and CDR2 as FNYEAQ. Preparation of the library involved RACE. The sequencing machine was a NextSeq 500. During library preparation, unique molecular identifiers were attached to individual cDNA molecules so that TCRs could be counted in a quantitative, reproducible way. For every blood RNA sample, sequencing covered both the TCR alpha and TCR beta chains. The paper's processing steps were these. Samples had a median of about 96,000 TCRs, with a range from about 23,224 to 700,000. V, J and CDR3 annotation of the TCR reads was performed with the Decombinator software suite. For PS versus PT1 abundance plots, all samples were subsampled to the same number of TCRs (28,000). TCRs were defined as expanded if absent before sensitization and observed at least eight times at the 2-week time point. Using fastp trimming at Q25 and MiXCR clonotype assembly, TCRdb reanalyzed the public sequencing data and kept in-frame beta chains. Rows with one shared CDR3 protein collapse into an entry with the most common genes and DNA. In this record, the V and J calls reflect TCRdb's handling and not the investigators' own analysis. The sample table shows 69,000 or so distinct CDR3 sequences, and 9% to 12% are seen once. Around 7.3% of the sample comes from the top ten.

Read against the paper, the sample's time point label means: patch test 2, 6 weeks after DPC sensitization. The treatment or condition label here, explained by the study, means: therapeutic diphenylcyclopropenone sensitization with weekly scalp DPC. Blood at each patch-test visit was drawn before the patch test was applied. Eligible patients were aged 18 to 70, diagnosed with alopecia, deemed suitable for DPC therapy, and excluded if pregnant. Unfractionated whole blood was collected in Tempus Blood RNA tubes, and total RNA was extracted from that blood. The sequence links TRBV7-6 to TRBJ2-1, with TRBD2 identical over 14 junction bases. Specimen: whole blood, collected in connection with sensitization to the hapten diphenylcyclopropenone (DPC). The receptor was derived from a woman in her 50s with alopecia areata. Some clones in this sample may be carry-over from other donors' samples. The DNA is TGTGCCAGCAGCTTAATCGGGACTAGCGGGAGCAATGAGCAGTTCTTC. Its translation is CASSLIGTSGSNEQFF.